This T cell receptor beta chain was sequenced during a study of tumor and adjacent non-tumor tissue in lung cancer. The library came from three nested PCR rounds adapted from ARM-PCR protocols. TCRdb independently ran MiXCR on the multiplex PCR reads; one entry per CDR3 protein. The sample holds about 110,000 distinct CDR3 sequences, 84% seen once. As concerns this clonotype: Its target is not known. At one end the junction does not follow the germline gene, possibly because of a read error.

Germline values: CDR1 SGHNT, CDR2 YENEEA. The CDR3 consists of 16 residues. Study conclusions and caveats: In normal lung, the top 100 clones were significantly more dominant than in tumor. Tumor tissue had significantly higher TCR diversity than normal lung.

No cell sorting was done before RNA was extracted from the tissue. Sequenced material: lung tumor tissue. The J gene is TRBJ1-1, the V gene TRBV11-3; TRBD1 matches 7 bases. This receptor was identified in an older man with non-small cell lung cancer. CDR3 sequence reads: CASSLKTGWKNAEAFF. CDR3 DNA: TGTGCCAGCAGTTTAAAGACAGGGTGGAAGAACGCTGAAGCTTTCTTT.